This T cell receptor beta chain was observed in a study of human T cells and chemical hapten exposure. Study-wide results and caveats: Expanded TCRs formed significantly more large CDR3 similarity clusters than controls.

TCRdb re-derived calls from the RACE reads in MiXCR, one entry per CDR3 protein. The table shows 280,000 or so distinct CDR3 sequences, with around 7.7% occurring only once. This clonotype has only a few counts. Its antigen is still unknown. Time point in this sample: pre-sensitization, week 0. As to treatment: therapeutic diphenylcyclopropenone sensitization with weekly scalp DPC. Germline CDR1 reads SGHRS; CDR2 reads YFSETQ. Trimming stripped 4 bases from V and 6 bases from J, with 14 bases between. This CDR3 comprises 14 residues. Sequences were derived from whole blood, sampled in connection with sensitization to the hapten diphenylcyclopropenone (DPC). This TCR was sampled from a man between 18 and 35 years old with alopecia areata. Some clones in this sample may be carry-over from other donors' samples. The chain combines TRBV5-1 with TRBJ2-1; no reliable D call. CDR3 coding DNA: TGCGCCAGCAGCATGGCCTTGGTGGGCAATGAGCAGTTCTTC. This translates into CASSMALVGNEQFF.